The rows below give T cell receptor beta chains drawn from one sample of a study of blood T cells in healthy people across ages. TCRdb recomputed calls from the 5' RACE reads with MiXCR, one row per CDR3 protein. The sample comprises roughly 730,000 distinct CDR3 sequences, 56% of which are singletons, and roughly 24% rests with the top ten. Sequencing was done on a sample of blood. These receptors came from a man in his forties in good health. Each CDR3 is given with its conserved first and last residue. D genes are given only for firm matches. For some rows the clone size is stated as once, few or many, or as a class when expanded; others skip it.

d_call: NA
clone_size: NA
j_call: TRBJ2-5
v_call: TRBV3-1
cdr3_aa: CASSQQAGSLNEQYF
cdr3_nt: TGTGCCAGCAGCCAACAAGCCGGGAGCTTAAATGAGCAGTACTTC

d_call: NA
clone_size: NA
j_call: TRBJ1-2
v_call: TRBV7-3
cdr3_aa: CASSSGENGYTF
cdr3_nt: TGTGCCAGCAGCTCCGGGGAGAATGGCTACACCTTC

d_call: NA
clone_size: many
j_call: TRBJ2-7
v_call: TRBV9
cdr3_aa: CASSVRQASYEQYF
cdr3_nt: TGTGCCAGCAGCGTTCGGCAGGCCTCCTACGAGCAGTACTTC

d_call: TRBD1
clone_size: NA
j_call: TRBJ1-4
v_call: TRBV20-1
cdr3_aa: CSARWDRGRGNEKLFF
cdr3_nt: TGCAGTGCTAGGTGGGACAGGGGCCGGGGAAATGAAAAACTGTTTTTT

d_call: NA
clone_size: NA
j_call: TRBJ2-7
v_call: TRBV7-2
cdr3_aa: CASSFRGPTAGYYEQYF
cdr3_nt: TGTGCCAGCAGCTTTAGGGGGCCAACAGCGGGGTACTACGAGCAGTACTTC

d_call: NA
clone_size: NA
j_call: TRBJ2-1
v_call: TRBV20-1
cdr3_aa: CSARGTSAPRTQFF
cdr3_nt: TGCAGTGCTAGGGGGACAAGCGCCCCTAGGACGCAGTTCTTC

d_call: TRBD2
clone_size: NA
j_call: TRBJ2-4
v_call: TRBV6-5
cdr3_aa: CASSYSLGVAGDIQYF
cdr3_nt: TGTGCCAGCAGTTACTCCCTGGGGGTAGCGGGGGACATTCAGTACTTC

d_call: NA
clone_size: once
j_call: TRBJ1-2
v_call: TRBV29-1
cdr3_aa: CSVSVSNYGYTF
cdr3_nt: TGCAGCGTTTCCGTGTCTAACTATGGCTACACCTTC

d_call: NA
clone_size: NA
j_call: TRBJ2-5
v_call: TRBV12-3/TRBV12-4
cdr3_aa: CASSLRRGETQYF
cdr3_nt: TGTGCCAGCAGTTTAAGGCGTGGGGAGACCCAGTACTTC

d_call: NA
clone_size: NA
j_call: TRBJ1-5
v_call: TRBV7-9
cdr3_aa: CASSPDGNTGPQHF
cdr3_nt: TGTGCCAGCAGCCCGGACGGCAACACAGGGCCCCAGCATTTT

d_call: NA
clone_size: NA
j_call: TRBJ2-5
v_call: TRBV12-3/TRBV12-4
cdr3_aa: CASSVMGGTQYF
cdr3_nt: TGTGCCAGCAGTGTTATGGGGGGCACCCAGTACTTC

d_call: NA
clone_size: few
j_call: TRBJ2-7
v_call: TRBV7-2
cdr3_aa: CASSPTGPYEQYF
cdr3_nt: TGTGCCAGCAGCCCCACAGGGCCCTACGAGCAGTACTTC

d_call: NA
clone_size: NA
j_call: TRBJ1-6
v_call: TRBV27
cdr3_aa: CASMTDLRRRSPLHF
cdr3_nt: TGTGCCAGCATGACGGATCTGAGGCGGCGTTCACCCCTCCACTTT

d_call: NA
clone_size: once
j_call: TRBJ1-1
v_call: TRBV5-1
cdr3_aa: CASSGSPTGSHTEAFF
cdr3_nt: TGCGCCAGCAGCGGCAGCCCGACTGGGAGTCACACTGAAGCTTTCTTT

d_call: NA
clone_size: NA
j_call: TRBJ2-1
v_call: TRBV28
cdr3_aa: CASSLGGQGSDEQFF
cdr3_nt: TGTGCCAGCAGTTTAGGGGGTCAGGGGTCCGATGAGCAGTTCTTC

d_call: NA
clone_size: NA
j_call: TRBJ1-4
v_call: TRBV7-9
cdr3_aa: CASSLPVVGNEKLFF
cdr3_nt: TGTGCCAGCAGCCTGCCCGTGGTAGGGAATGAAAAACTGTTTTTT

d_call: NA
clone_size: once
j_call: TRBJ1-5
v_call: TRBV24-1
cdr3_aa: CATSDSLGPQHF
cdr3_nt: TGTGCCACCAGTGATTCATTAGGGCCCCAGCATTTT

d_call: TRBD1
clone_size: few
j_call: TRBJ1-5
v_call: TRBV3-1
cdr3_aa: CASSQGQNQPQHF
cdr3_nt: TGCGCCAGCAGCCAGGGACAGAATCAGCCCCAGCATTTT

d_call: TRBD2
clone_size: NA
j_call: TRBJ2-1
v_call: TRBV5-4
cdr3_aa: CASSLASGGAIWNEQFF
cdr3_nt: TGTGCCAGCAGCTTGGCTAGCGGGGGGGCCATTTGGAATGAGCAGTTCTTC

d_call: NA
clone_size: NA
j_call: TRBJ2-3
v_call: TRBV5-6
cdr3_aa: CASSLGTGLRDTQYF
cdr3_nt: TGTGCCAGCAGCTTGGGGACGGGGCTCAGAGATACGCAGTATTTT

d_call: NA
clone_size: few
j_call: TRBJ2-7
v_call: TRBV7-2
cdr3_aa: CASSLQAVTPYEQYF
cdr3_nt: TGTGCCAGCAGCTTACAGGCGGTTACTCCCTACGAGCAGTACTTC

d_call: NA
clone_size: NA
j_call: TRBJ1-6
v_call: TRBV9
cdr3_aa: CASSVRGVFSPLHF
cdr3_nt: TGTGCCAGCAGCGTACGAGGGGTCTTCTCACCCCTCCACTTT

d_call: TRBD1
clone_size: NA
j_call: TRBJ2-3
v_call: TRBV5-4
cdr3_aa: CASSLNSDRGFLQYF
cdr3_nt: TGTGCCAGCAGCTTGAATAGCGACAGGGGGTTTTTGCAGTATTTT

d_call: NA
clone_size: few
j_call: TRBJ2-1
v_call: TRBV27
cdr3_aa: CASSLLHSEQFF
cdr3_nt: TGTGCCAGCAGTTTATTGCATAGTGAGCAGTTCTTC

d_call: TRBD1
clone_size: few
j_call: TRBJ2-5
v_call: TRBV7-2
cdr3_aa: CASSRDSKETQYF
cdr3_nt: TGTGCCAGCAGCCGGGACAGCAAAGAGACCCAGTACTTC

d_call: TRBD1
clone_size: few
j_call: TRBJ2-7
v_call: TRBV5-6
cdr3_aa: CASSLLSGTGGEQYF
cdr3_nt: TGTGCCAGCAGCTTGTTGTCCGGGACAGGTGGGGAGCAGTACTTC

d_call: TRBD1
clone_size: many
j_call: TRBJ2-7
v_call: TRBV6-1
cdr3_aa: CASSEGGTGSDEQYF
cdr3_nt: TGTGCCAGCAGTGAAGGGGGGACAGGGTCTGACGAGCAGTACTTC

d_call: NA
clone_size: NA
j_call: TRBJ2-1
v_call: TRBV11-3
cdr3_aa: CASSLDANEQFF
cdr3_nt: TGTGCCAGCAGCTTAGATGCCAATGAGCAGTTCTTC

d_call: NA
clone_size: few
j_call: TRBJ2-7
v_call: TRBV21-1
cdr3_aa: CASSKALPQGIYEQYF
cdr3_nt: TGTGCCAGCAGCAAAGCCCTCCCGCAGGGGATCTACGAGCAGTACTTC

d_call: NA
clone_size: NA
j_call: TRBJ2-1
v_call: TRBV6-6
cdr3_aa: CASIQRSLSYNEQFF
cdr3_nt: TGTGCCAGCATCCAAAGGTCTCTTTCCTACAATGAGCAGTTCTTC

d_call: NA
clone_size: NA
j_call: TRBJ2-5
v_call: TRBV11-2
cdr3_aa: CASRGGGEQYF
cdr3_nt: TGTGCCAGCCGCGGTGGTGGTGAGCAGTACTTC

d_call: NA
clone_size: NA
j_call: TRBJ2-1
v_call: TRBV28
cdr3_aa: CASSSTTTSGFF
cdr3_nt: TGTGCCAGCAGTTCCACAACTACATCGGGGTTCTTC

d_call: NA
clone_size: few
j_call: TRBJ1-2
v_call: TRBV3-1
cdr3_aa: CASSRLSPGVYGYTF
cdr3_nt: TGTGCCAGCAGCCGACTTAGTCCAGGGGTTTATGGCTACACCTTC

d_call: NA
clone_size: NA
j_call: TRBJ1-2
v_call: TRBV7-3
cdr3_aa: CASSPAGGPNYGYTF
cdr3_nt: TGTGCCAGCAGCCCCGCTGGGGGCCCTAACTATGGCTACACCTTC

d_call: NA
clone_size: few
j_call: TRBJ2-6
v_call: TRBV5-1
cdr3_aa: CASRHPDRVTGANVLTF
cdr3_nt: TGCGCCAGCAGACACCCCGACCGTGTAACTGGGGCCAACGTCCTGACTTTC

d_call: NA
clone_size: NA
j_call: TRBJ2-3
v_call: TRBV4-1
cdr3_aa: CASSQGISGDTQYF
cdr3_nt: TGCGCCAGCAGCCAAGGAATCAGTGGGGATACGCAGTATTTT

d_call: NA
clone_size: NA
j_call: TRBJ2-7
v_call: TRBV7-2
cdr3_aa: CASSHNRENLHSYEQYF
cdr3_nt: TGTGCCAGCAGCCACAACAGGGAGAACCTTCATTCCTACGAGCAGTACTTC